Listed here is a single T cell receptor beta chain. These data are taken from a study of blood T cells in healthy people across ages. A sample-barcoded 5' primer and a J-beta primer mix were used in a second PCR of roughly 7 to 12 cycles. TCRdb re-called the 5' RACE reads through MiXCR, storing one row per CDR3 protein. The sample shows around 1,600,000 distinct CDR3 sequences, roughly 43% of them seen only once. Germline V lookup: CDR1 MNHEY, CDR2 SMNVEV (reference sequence). The CDR3 sequence is 14 residues long. The V gene lost 5 bases and the J gene lost 5 bases, with 15 bases spanning the gap. The V call is TRBV27, the J call TRBJ1-1; a possible D gene is TRBD1 (6 bases). The clonotype originates from a woman aged 18-35 years in good health. Sequencing was carried out using blood. DNA for the CDR3: TGTGCCAGCAGTAACGGACAGAGGAGGACTGAAGCTTTCTTT. Its translation is CASSNGQRRTEAFF.